This T cell receptor beta chain is drawn from a study of T cell responses to AZD1222 COVID-19 vaccine. Whole-study findings and limits: Scientists sampled the repertoires only once the peak T cell response had passed.

Comments on this clone: Its antigen is still unknown.

The protocol was immunoSEQ multiplex PCR, while the TCRdb copy is restricted to in-frame clones and leaves out a portion. The sample includes some 79,000 clones, 80% of them seen just once. This CDR3 is 14 amino acids long. Germline V gene lookup returns CDR1 LGHDT and CDR2 YNNKEL (reference sequence). V was pared by 6 bases and J by 4 bases, with 14 bases between. The chain employs TRBV3-1 (or the pseudogene TRBV3-2) and TRBJ2-3; D remains ambiguous. Here the sequenced sample was peripheral blood, taken 28 days after the second AZD1222 dose. The sequence came from an adult who received the AZD1222 COVID-19 vaccine. This CDR3 reads CASRHDAFPDTQYF. The DNA of the CDR3 is TGTGCCAGCAGGCACGACGCGTTCCCAGATACGCAGTATTTT.